These 4 T cell receptor beta chains share one sample of origin, sequenced in a study of patients and donors after allogeneic stem cell transplantation. TCRdb re-called the RT-PCR reads through MiXCR, storing one row per CDR3 protein. The table shows 920,000 or so distinct CDR3 sequences, with more than 15% occurring only once. Sequences were obtained from blood, either unsorted or a sorted T cell fraction (not recorded which). These receptors came from a human donor who was either an allogeneic HSCT recipient or a stem cell or donor lymphocyte infusion donor (not recorded which). It is not recorded whose cells these are; they may come from a transplant donor.

The rearrangement joins TRBV12-3 or TRBV12-4 to TRBJ2-3, with 7 bases matching TRBD1. CDR3 length: 14 residues. The ends lost 6 bases at V and 4 bases at J; junction bases unmatched: 7. The CDR3 region has the DNA TGTGCCAGCAGCCCCACCAGGGGGTCAGATACGCAGTATTTT. Its translation is CASSPTRGSDTQYF.

V is TRBV29-1 and J is TRBJ2-2, with 8 bases fitting TRBD2. This CDR3 has 16 residues. The V segment lost 0 bases and the J segment 5 bases; nucleotides outside the gene matches: 8. Germline V gene lookup returns CDR1 SQVTM and CDR2 ANQGSEA. DNA of the CDR3: TGCAGCGTTGAAGATGGGAGGGCGGGGGGAACCGGGGAGCTGTTTTTT. Translation gives CSVEDGRAGGTGELFF.

This clonotype was found a few times. V usage is TRBV2 and J usage is TRBJ2-7; 7 nucleotides match TRBD2. The germline gives CDR1 SNHLY, CDR2 FYNNEI. This CDR3 has 15 amino acids. Unmatched junction bases numbered 8, after V lost 4 bases and J lost 2 bases. The CDR3 coding sequence is TGTGCCAGCAGTGCATCACTAGCGATAACCTACGAGCAGTACTTC. This codes for CASSASLAITYEQYF. Full variable domain (outside the CDR3, taken from reference TRBV2 and TRBJ2-7): EPEVTQTPSHQVTQMGQEVILRCVPISNHLYFYWYRQILGQKVEFLVSFYNNEISEKSEIFDDQFSVERPDGSNFTLKIRSTKLEDSAMYFCASSASLAITYEQYFGPGTRLTVT.

This clonotype has only a few counts. The chain employs TRBV5-1 and TRBJ2-7, with D perhaps matching TRBD1 (6 bases). V was pared by 4 bases and J by 5 bases, with 10 bases between. The V gene's germline CDR1 is SGHRS and CDR2 YFSETQ. This CDR3 is built from 12 residues. The CDR3 spells CASSRRGNEQYF. CDR3 bases: TGCGCCAGCAGCCGCAGGGGTAACGAGCAGTACTTC.